These T cell receptor beta chains were read from a single sample in a study of metastatic and nonmetastatic thyroid tumors. Using MiXCR, TCRdb re-called clones from the PCR reads. The sample records around 18,000 clones, about an eighth being singletons. Sequenced input: tumor tissue. These receptors all come from a female donor with papillary thyroid cancer or a benign thyroid nodule (not recorded which). Some clones in this sample may be carry-over from other donors' samples. Both conserved end residues are part of each CDR3. D genes are given only for firm matches. Clone size is given for some rows only: seen once, a few or many times, or a class if the clone is expanded.

D	V	size	J	CDR3	DNA
TRBD1	TRBV11-2	large	TRBJ2-1	CASSLGDSSYNEQFF	TGTGCCAGCAGCTTAGGGGACAGCTCCTACAATGAGCAGTTCTTC
-	TRBV20-1	many	TRBJ2-1	CSARDSNEQFF	TGCAGTGCTAGAGATTCCAATGAGCAGTTCTTC
-	TRBV2	medium-sized	TRBJ2-7	CASSDQWDEQYF	TGTGCCAGCAGTGATCAATGGGACGAGCAGTACTTC
TRBD2	TRBV5-8	-	TRBJ2-7	CASSPGGGGRASQYF	TGTGCCAGCAGCCCGGGAGGGGGCGGGAGGGCCTCTCAGTACTTC
TRBD1	TRBV11-2	many	TRBJ2-1	CASSLEDTGTGDRDEQFF	TGTGCCAGCAGCTTAGAGGATACCGGGACAGGGGATAGGGATGAGCAGTTCTTC
-	TRBV7-3	many	TRBJ2-2	CASSLQPNTGELFF	TGTGCCAGCAGCTTACAGCCCAACACCGGGGAGCTGTTTTTT
-	TRBV9	many	TRBJ2-2	CASSVASPANTGELFF	TGTGCCAGCAGCGTAGCGAGTCCCGCGAACACCGGGGAGCTGTTTTTT
TRBD2	TRBV20-1	-	TRBJ2-7	CSARDVSGRYEQYF	TGCAGTGCTAGAGACGTCAGCGGGAGGTACGAGCAGTACTTC
TRBD1	TRBV7-2	medium-sized	TRBJ2-3	CASSLADTDRGPQYF	TGTGCCAGCAGCCTAGCGGACACGGACAGGGGCCCCCAGTATTTT
-	TRBV4-3	many	TRBJ1-2	CASSQAKGVNHGYTF	TGCGCCAGCAGCCAAGCAAAGGGGGTAAACCATGGCTACACCTTC
-	TRBV6-1	many	TRBJ2-3	CATLAASTDTQYF	TGTGCCACGCTAGCCGCCAGCACAGATACGCAGTATTTT
TRBD1	TRBV20-1	-	TRBJ1-1	CSAWGGTGVRNTEAFF	TGCAGTGCCTGGGGTGGGACAGGGGTTAGGAACACTGAAGCTTTCTTT
-	TRBV18	many	TRBJ1-1	CASSLDRLNTEAFF	TGTGCCAGCTCACTGGACAGATTGAACACTGAAGCTTTCTTT
-	TRBV7-9	many	TRBJ2-2	CAIETAPNTGELFF	TGTGCCATCGAGACAGCCCCGAACACCGGGGAGCTGTTTTTT
TRBD2	TRBV20-1	many	TRBJ2-3	CSAKGSGSGGPTDTQYF	TGCAGTGCTAAAGGTAGCGGGAGTGGAGGACCCACAGATACGCAGTATTTT
-	TRBV4-2	-	TRBJ2-3	CANNPPSSTSTDTQCF	TGTGCCAACAATCCCCCCTCATCCACAAGCACAGATACGCAGTGTTTT
-	TRBV6-2/TRBV6-3	medium-sized	TRBJ2-2	CASRGTLLNTGELFF	TGTGCCAGCAGGGGGACACTGCTGAACACCGGGGAGCTGTTTTTT
TRBD1	TRBV12-3/TRBV12-4	-	TRBJ1-1	CASSLGDRGLWGTEAFF	TGTGCCAGCAGTTTGGGGGACAGGGGGCTATGGGGGACTGAAGCTTTCTTT
TRBD2	TRBV30	many	TRBJ2-4	CAWSRLAGGSIQYF	TGTGCCTGGAGCCGACTAGCGGGAGGGAGCATTCAGTACTTC
TRBD2	TRBV4-2	-	TRBJ2-5	CASSRGLAGGKQETQYF	TGTGCCAGCAGCCGAGGACTAGCGGGGGGTAAACAAGAGACCCAGTACTTC
-	TRBV7-2	many	TRBJ2-2	CASSPPISGELFF	TGTGCCAGCAGCCCACCTATTTCCGGGGAGCTGTTTTTT
-	TRBV20-1	once	TRBJ1-1	CSARGRDGLRRAFF	TGCAGTGCTAGGGGCCGGGACGGCTTGAGGAGGGCTTTCTTT
TRBD1	TRBV4-3	many	TRBJ2-1	CASSQGQGYNEQFF	TGCGCCAGCAGCCAAGGACAGGGATACAATGAGCAGTTCTTC
-	TRBV19	many	TRBJ2-1	CASQADSYNEQFF	TGTGCCAGCCAAGCGGATTCCTACAATGAGCAGTTCTTC
TRBD2	TRBV27	many	TRBJ2-7	CASSFSGSDEQYF	TGTGCCAGCTCCTTCAGCGGGAGCGACGAGCAGTACTTC
-	TRBV3-1	-	TRBJ2-7	CASSQEYEQYF	TGTGCCAGCAGCCAAGAGTACGAGCAGTACTTC
TRBD1	TRBV6-1	few	TRBJ1-5	CASSKGQTNQPQHF	TGTGCCAGCAGTAAGGGACAGACAAATCAGCCCCAGCATTTT
-	TRBV6-5	-	TRBJ2-1	CASSYRPTVVYNEQFF	TGTGCCAGCAGTTACCGCCCGACAGTAGTCTACAATGAGCAGTTCTTC
TRBD1	TRBV18	-	TRBJ1-4	CASSPETGVGLFF	TGTGCCAGCTCACCAGAGACAGGGGTAGGACTGTTTTTT
TRBD1	TRBV5-6	many	TRBJ1-5	CASSFYDREEQPQHF	TGTGCCAGCAGCTTTTACGACAGGGAGGAACAGCCCCAGCATTTT
-	TRBV6-1	few	TRBJ2-7	CASSEDSSYEQYF	TGTGCCAGCAGTGAAGACAGCTCCTACGAGCAGTACTTC
TRBD1	TRBV5-1	many	TRBJ1-1	CASSPGQVWNTEAFF	TGCGCCAGCAGCCCGGGACAGGTTTGGAACACTGAAGCTTTCTTT
-	TRBV20-1	-	TRBJ2-1	CSAHSTLTSSYNEQFF	TGCAGTGCTCATTCAACACTGACCAGCTCCTACAATGAGCAGTTCTTC
TRBD2	TRBV7-2	many	TRBJ2-1	CASSFGRGGGVEQFF	TGTGCCAGCAGCTTTGGGCGGGGGGGCGGTGTTGAGCAGTTCTTC
TRBD2	TRBV4-2	-	TRBJ2-7	CAISLGLAGTYEQYF	TGTGCCATCAGCCTGGGACTAGCGGGAACCTACGAGCAGTACTTC
-	TRBV3-1	medium-sized	TRBJ2-5	CASSMGETQYF	TGTGCCAGCAGCATGGGGGAGACCCAGTACTTC
-	TRBV28	many	TRBJ2-2	CASSSRQFTGELFF	TGTGCCAGCAGTTCAAGACAGTTCACCGGGGAGCTGTTTTTT
TRBD2	TRBV6-1	many	TRBJ2-1	CASTGTSGSLYNEQFF	TGTGCCAGCACCGGGACTAGCGGCTCATTATACAATGAGCAGTTCTTC
-	TRBV14	-	TRBJ1-1	CASSLVQGFTEAFF	TGTGCCAGCAGCCTCGTGCAGGGTTTCACTGAAGCTTTCTTT
TRBD1	TRBV20-1	few	TRBJ2-2	CSALTGANTGELFF	TGCAGTGCTCTCACAGGGGCGAACACCGGGGAGCTGTTTTTT
-	TRBV30	many	TRBJ1-6	CACLVAGVLRNSPLHF	TGTGCCTGCCTAGTTGCAGGGGTCCTAAGAAATTCACCCCTCCACTTT
-	TRBV12-3/TRBV12-4	many	TRBJ1-2	CASREGGTYGYTF	TGTGCCAGCAGAGAAGGGGGTACCTATGGCTACACCTTC
-	TRBV20-1	medium-sized	TRBJ2-1	CSARAGFERDINEQFF	TGCAGTGCTAGAGCAGGGTTCGAGCGGGACATAAATGAGCAGTTCTTC
-	TRBV6-1	many	TRBJ1-2	CASSLLMGNYGYTF	TGTGCCAGCAGCCTACTTATGGGTAACTATGGCTACACCTTC
-	TRBV10-2	many	TRBJ1-6	CASNGRSDSPLHF	TGCGCCAGCAACGGACGCTCGGATTCACCCCTCCACTTT
-	TRBV19	many	TRBJ1-1	CASSITRGNTEAFF	TGTGCCAGTAGTATAACGAGAGGTAACACTGAAGCTTTCTTT
-	TRBV6-1	medium-sized	TRBJ1-1	CASSGAYRTEAFF	TGTGCCAGCAGTGGGGCTTACCGGACTGAAGCTTTCTTT
-	TRBV6-2/TRBV6-3	many	TRBJ2-1	CASSYMGYNEQFF	TGTGCCAGCAGTTACATGGGTTACAATGAGCAGTTCTTC
-	TRBV11-2	many	TRBJ1-6	CASRESADSPLHF	TGTGCCAGCAGGGAATCCGCGGATTCACCCCTCCACTTT
TRBD2	TRBV20-1	medium-sized	TRBJ2-2	CSAILLGTSGTNTGELFF	TGCAGTGCGATACTCTTAGGGACTAGCGGGACGAACACCGGGGAGCTGTTTTTT
-	TRBV7-2	few	TRBJ2-3	CASSSYLRTDTQYF	TGTGCCAGCAGCTCGTATTTGAGAACAGATACGCAGTATTTT
-	TRBV6-1	many	TRBJ2-1	CASSPQGNEQFF	TGTGCCAGCAGCCCGCAGGGCAATGAGCAGTTCTTC
TRBD1	TRBV12-3/TRBV12-4	many	TRBJ2-5	CASRDRGGETQYF	TGTGCCAGCAGGGACAGGGGCGGAGAGACCCAGTACTTC
-	TRBV24-1	many	TRBJ1-3	CATSDAQDSGNTIYF	TGTGCCACCAGTGATGCGCAGGACTCTGGAAACACCATATATTTT
TRBD1	TRBV5-4	many	TRBJ2-1	CASSQDRYNEQFF	TGTGCCAGCAGCCAGGACAGGTACAATGAGCAGTTCTTC
-	TRBV18	many	TRBJ2-7	CASSPAGRREQYF	TGTGCCAGCTCACCCGCCGGGCGCCGCGAGCAGTACTTC
-	TRBV7-9	many	TRBJ1-4	CASSQTNQGLEKLFF	TGTGCCAGCAGCCAAACCAATCAAGGGCTTGAAAAACTGTTTTTT
TRBD1	TRBV28	many	TRBJ1-4	CASRPTGAGSEKLFF	TGTGCCAGCAGACCTACAGGGGCGGGAAGTGAAAAACTGTTTTTT
-	TRBV2	many	TRBJ2-1	CASSGDFLNEQFF	TGTGCCAGCAGTGGGGACTTCCTCAATGAGCAGTTCTTC